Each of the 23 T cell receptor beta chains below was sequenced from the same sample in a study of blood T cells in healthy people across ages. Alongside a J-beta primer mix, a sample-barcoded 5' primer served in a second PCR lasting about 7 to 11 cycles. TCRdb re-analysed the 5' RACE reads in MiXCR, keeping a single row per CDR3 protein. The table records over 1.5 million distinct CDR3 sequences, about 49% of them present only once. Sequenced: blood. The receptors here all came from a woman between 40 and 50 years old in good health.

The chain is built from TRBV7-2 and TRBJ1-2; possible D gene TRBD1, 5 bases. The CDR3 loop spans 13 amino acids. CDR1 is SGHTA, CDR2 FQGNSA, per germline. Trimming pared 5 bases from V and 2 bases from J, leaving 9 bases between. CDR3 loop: CASSTRTNYGYTF. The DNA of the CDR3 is TGTGCCAGCAGCACCCGGACAAACTATGGCTACACCTTC.

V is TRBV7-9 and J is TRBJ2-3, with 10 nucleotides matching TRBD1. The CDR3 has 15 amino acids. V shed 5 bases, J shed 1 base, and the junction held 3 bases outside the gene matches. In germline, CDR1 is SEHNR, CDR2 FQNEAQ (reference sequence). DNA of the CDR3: TGTGCCAGCAGCCGTGGGACAGGGGGCACAGATACGCAGTATTTT. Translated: CASSRGTGGTDTQYF. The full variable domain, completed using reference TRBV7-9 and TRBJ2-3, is DTGVSQNPRHKITKRGQNVTFRCDPISEHNRLYWYRQTLGQGPEFLTYFQNEAQLEKSRLLSDRFSAERPKGSFSTLEIQRTEQGDSAMYLCASSRGTGGTDTQYFGPGTRLTVL.

The CDR3: CASSLADGRRYYGYTF. DNA of the CDR3: TGTGCCAGCAGCTTAGCCGATGGCAGACGCTACTATGGCTACACCTTC. The chain links TRBV7-9 to TRBJ1-2; no definite D call. This CDR3 region has 16 residues. Looked up from germline, CDR1 is SEHNR and CDR2 is FQNEAQ (reference sequence). Trimming shortened V by 0 bases and J by 3 bases, and 14 bases separated the two germline ends.

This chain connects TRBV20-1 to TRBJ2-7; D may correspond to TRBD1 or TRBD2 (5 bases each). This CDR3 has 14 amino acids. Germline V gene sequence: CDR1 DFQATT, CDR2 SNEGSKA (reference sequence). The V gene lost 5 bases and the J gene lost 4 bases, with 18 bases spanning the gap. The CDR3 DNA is TGCAGTGCTTACCTGGGACGGGACCAATACGAGCAGTACTTC. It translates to CSAYLGRDQYEQYF.

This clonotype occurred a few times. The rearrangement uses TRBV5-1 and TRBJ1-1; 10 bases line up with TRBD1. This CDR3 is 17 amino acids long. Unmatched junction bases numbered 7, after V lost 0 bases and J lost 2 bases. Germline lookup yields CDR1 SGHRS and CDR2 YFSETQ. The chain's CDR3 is CASSLVGDRGGNTEAFF. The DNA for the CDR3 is TGCGCCAGCAGCTTGGTTGGGGACAGGGGAGGAAACACTGAAGCTTTCTTT.

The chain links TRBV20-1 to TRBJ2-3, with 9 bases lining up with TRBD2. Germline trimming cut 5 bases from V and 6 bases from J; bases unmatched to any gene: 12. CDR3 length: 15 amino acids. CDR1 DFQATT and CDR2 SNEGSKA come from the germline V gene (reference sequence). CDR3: CSAAPGLATGDTQYF. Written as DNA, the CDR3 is TGCAGTGCTGCTCCGGGACTAGCCACGGGGGATACGCAGTATTTT.

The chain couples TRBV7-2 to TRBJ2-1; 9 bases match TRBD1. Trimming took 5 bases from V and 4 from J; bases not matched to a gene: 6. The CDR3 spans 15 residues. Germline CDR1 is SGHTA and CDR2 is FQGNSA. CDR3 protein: CASSNRGLVYNEQFF. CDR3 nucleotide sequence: TGTGCCAGCAGCAACAGGGGGCTTGTATACAATGAGCAGTTCTTC.

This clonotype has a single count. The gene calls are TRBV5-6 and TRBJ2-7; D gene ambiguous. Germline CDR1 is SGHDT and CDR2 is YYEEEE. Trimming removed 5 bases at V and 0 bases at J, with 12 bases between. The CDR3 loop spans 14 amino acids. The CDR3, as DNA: TGTGCCAGCAGGGATCTTGGAAGCTCCTACGAGCAGTACTTC. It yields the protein CASRDLGSSYEQYF.

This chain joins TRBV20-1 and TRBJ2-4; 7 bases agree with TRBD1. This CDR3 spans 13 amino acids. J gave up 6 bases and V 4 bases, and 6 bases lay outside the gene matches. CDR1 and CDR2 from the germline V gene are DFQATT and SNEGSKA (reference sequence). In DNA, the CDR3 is TGCAGTGCTAACGACAGGGAAGGAAACATTCAGTACTTC. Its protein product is CSANDREGNIQYF.

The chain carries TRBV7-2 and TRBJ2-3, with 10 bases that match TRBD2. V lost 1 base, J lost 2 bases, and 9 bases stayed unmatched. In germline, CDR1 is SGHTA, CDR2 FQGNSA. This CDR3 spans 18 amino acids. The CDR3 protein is CASSLGPPSGGITDTQYF. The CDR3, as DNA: TGTGCCAGCAGCTTAGGCCCTCCTAGCGGGGGTATCACAGATACGCAGTATTTT.

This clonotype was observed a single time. CDR3 sequence (DNA): TGTGCCAGCAGCCAGGACCTAATATACAATGAGCAGTACTTC. Translation gives CASSQDLIYNEQYF. The rearrangement links TRBV7-9 to TRBJ2-1; D not certain. The J call may be faulty, since TRBJ2-7 better matches the DNA end. There are 14 residues in the CDR3. Germline lookup yields CDR1 SEHNR and CDR2 FQNEAQ (reference sequence).

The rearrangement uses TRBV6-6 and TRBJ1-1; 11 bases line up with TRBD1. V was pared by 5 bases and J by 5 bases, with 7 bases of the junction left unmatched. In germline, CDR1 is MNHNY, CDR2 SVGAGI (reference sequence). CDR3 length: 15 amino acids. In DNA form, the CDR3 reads TGTGCCAGCAGTCCCGGGACAGGGGGATGGACTGAAGCTTTCTTT. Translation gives CASSPGTGGWTEAFF.

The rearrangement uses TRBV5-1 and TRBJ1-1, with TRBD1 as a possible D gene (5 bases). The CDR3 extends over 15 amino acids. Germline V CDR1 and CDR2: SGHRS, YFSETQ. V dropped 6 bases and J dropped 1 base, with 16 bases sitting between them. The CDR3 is CASTKQKTGNTEAFF. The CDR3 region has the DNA TGCGCCAGCACCAAACAAAAAACAGGGAACACTGAAGCTTTCTTT.

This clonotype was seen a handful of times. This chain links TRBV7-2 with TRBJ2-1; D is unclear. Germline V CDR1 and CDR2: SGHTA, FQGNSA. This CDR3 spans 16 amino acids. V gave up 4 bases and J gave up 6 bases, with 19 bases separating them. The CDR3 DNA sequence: TGTGCCAGCAGCTCTAAGGACCTCCGAATCCGCAATGAGCAGTTCTTC. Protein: CASSSKDLRIRNEQFF.

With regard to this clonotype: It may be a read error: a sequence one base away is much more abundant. CDR3 in DNA: TGCGCCAGCAGCCAAGAGTCGGAGGATACGCAGTATTTT. Translation: CASSQESEDTQYF. The chain combines TRBV4-3 with TRBJ2-3; no firm D call. CDR3 length equals 13 residues. Trimming cost V 0 bases and J 6 bases, with 7 bases left between them. The germline CDR1 and CDR2 sequences are LGHNA and YSLEER.

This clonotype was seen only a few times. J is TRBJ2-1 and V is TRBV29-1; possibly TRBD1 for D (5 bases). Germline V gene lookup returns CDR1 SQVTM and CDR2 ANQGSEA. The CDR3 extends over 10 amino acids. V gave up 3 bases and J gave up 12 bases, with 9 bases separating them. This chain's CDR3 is CSVEAQGQFF. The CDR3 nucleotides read TGCAGCGTTGAGGCGCAGGGGCAGTTCTTC.

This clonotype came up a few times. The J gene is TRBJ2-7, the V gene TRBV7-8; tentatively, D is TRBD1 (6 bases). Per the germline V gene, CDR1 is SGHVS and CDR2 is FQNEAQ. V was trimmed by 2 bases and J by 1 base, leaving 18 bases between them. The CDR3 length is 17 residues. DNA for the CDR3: TGTGCCAGCAGCTTATTACGGGTGGGGCAGGGGTCCTACGAGCAGTACTTC. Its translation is CASSLLRVGQGSYEQYF.

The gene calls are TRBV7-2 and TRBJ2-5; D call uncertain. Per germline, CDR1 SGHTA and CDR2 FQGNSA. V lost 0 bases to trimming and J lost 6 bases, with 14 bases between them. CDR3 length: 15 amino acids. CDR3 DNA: TGTGCCAGCAGCTTAGCAGGCCCGTCTATGAAGACCCAGTACTTC. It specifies CASSLAGPSMKTQYF.

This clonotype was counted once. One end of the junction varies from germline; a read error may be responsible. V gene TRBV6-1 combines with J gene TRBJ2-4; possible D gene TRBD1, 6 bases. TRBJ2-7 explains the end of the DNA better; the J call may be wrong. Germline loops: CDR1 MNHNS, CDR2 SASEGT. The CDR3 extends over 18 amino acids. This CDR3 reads CVSSDLNPVPGDFYEQYF. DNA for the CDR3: TGTGTCAGCAGTGATCTTAACCCCGTCCCAGGGGATTTCTACGAGCAGTACTTC.

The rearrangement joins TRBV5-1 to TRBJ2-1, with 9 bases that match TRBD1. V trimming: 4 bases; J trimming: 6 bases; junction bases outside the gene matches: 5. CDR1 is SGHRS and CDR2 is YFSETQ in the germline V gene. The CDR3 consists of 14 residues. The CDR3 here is CASSRTGEANEQFF. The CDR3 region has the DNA TGCGCCAGCAGCCGGACAGGGGAAGCCAATGAGCAGTTCTTC.

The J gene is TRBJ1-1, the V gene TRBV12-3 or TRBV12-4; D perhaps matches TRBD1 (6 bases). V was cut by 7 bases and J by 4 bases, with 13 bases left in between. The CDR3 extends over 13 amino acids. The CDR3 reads CASTPGAGTEAFF. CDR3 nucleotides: TGTGCCAGCACCCCGGGGGCGGGCACTGAAGCTTTCTTT.

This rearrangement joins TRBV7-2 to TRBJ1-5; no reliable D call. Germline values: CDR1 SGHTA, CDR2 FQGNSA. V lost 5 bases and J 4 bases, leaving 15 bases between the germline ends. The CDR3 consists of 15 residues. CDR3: CASSLEEGRNQPQHF. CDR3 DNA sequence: TGTGCCAGCAGCCTAGAGGAGGGCAGGAATCAGCCCCAGCATTTT.

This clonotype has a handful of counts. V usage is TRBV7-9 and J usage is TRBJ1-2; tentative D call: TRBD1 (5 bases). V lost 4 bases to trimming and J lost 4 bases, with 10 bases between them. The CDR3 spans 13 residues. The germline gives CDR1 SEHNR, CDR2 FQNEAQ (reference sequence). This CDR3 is CASSSGLFYGYTF. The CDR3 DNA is TGTGCCAGCAGCTCGGGACTATTCTATGGCTACACCTTC.